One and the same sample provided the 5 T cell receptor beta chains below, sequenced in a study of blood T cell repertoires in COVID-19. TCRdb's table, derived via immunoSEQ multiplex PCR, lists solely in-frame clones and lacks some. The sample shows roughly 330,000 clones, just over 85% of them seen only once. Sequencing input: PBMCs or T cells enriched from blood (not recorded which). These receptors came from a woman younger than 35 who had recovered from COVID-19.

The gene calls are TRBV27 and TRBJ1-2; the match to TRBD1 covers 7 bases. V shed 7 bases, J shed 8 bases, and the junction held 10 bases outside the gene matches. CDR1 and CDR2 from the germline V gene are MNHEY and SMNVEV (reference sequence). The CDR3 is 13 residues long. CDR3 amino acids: CASTSDRAGGYTF. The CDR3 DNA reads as TGTGCCAGCACATCCGACAGGGCCGGGGGCTACACCTTC.

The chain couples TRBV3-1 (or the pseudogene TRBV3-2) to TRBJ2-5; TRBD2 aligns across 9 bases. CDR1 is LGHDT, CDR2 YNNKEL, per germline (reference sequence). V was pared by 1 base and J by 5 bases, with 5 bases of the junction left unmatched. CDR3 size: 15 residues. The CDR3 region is CASSQGTSEFETQYF. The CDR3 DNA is TGTGCCAGCAGCCAAGGGACTAGCGAATTCGAGACCCAGTACTTC.

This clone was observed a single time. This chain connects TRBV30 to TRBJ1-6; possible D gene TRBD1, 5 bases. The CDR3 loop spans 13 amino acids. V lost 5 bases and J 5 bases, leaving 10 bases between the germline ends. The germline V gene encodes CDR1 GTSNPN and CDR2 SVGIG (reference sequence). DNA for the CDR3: TGTGCCTGGCGGGGGAGCAATAATTCACCCCTCCACTTT. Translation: CAWRGSNNSPLHF. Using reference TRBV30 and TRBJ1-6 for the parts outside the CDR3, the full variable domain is SQTIHQWPATLVQPVGSPLSLECTVEGTSNPNLYWYRQAAGRGLQLLFYSVGIGQISSEVPQNLSASRPQDRQFILSSKKLLLSDSGFYLCAWRGSNNSPLHFGNGTRLTVT.

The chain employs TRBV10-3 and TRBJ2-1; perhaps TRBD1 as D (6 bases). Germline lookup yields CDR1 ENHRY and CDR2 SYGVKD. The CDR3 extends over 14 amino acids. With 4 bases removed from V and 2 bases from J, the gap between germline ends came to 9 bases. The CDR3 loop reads CAISAQGAYNEQFF. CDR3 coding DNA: TGTGCCATCAGTGCACAGGGTGCCTACAATGAGCAGTTCTTC.

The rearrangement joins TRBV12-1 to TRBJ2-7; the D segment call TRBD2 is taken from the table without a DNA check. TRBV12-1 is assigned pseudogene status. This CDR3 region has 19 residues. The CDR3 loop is CASSFTQKAGGRSSYEQYF. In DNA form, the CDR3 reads TGTGCCAGCAGCTTCACACAAAAAGCGGGGGGACGGAGCTCCTACGAGCAGTACTTC.